The rows below give T cell receptor beta chains drawn from one sample of a study of hypomethylating agent response in myelodysplastic syndrome. Sequencing was performed with immunoSEQ multiplex PCR; in TCRdb, only in-frame clones are kept and a portion is missing. There are under 3,500 clones in the sample; roughly 87% occur only once, and approximately 19% lies in the top ten. Specimen: bone marrow, collected before or after starting hypomethylating agent treatment for myelodysplastic syndrome (not recorded which). All receptors derive from a human donor with myelodysplastic syndrome. The CDR3 runs from the conserved cysteine through the conserved F or W. The D gene is left open where the match is weak. Expanded clones are given a class, and other clones once, few, many or no size at all.

d_call,v_call,clone_size,j_call,cdr3_aa,cdr3_nt
TRBD2,TRBV5-8,.,TRBJ2-3,CASSLGTSGGTDTQYF,TGTGCCAGCAGCTTGGGGACTAGCGGGGGGACGGATACGCAGTATTTT
TRBD2,TRBV30,.,TRBJ2-5,CAWSVRAGGFQETQYF,TGTGCCTGGAGTGTACGCGCGGGGGGCTTCCAAGAGACCCAGTACTTC
.,TRBV5-1,.,TRBJ2-7,CASSPGSSQTYEQYF,TGCGCCAGCAGCCCTGGGTCCTCCCAAACCTACGAGCAGTACTTC
.,TRBV30,.,TRBJ2-4,CAWGAVGAKNIQYF,TGTGCCTGGGGGGCAGTTGGGGCCAAAAACATTCAGTACTTC
.,TRBV27,.,TRBJ1-2,CASSLGGGGPSNYGYTF,TGTGCCAGCAGTCTAGGGGGGGGTGGACCTTCTAACTATGGCTACACCTTC
.,TRBV7-6,few,TRBJ1-1,CASSQPSNTEAFF,TGTGCCAGCAGCCAGCCCTCGAACACTGAAGCTTTCTTT
.,TRBV9,.,TRBJ1-1,CASSVDPGTGVNTEAFF,TGTGCCAGCAGCGTGGATCCCGGGACGGGCGTGAACACTGAAGCTTTCTTT
TRBD2,TRBV6-4,.,TRBJ2-1,CASSEASGGAGRFF,TGTGCCAGCAGTGAGGCTAGCGGGGGCGCCGGGCGGTTCTTC
TRBD2,TRBV28,few,TRBJ2-2,CASSKLTSGIAGELFF,TGTGCCAGCAGCAAGTTGACTAGCGGGATCGCCGGGGAGCTGTTTTTT
.,TRBV5-1,.,TRBJ2-1,CASSLVGGQQFF,TGCGCCAGCAGCTTAGTCGGGGGTCAGCAGTTCTTC
.,TRBV11-2,.,TRBJ2-3,CASSLGPGTTDTQYF,TGTGCCAGCAGCTTAGGGCCGGGAACCACAGATACGCAGTATTTT
.,TRBV5-1,.,TRBJ1-1,CASSLRAGGGSYPETEAFF,TGCGCCAGCAGCTTGAGAGCGGGAGGCGGATCTTACCCGGAGACTGAAGCTTTCTTT
.,TRBV20-1,.,TRBJ1-1,CSALKNTEAFF,TGCAGTGCCCTTAAGAACACTGAAGCTTTCTTT
.,TRBV5-1,.,TRBJ2-7,CASSLGPSGSEQYF,TGCGCCAGCAGCTTGGGACCCTCGGGGAGCGAGCAGTACTTC
TRBD2,TRBV18,.,TRBJ2-1,CASSHISGGADEQFF,TGTGCCAGCTCACACATTAGCGGGGGGGCTGATGAGCAGTTCTTC
TRBD1,TRBV7-3,few,TRBJ2-7,CASSLKRTGEGYEQYF,TGTGCCAGCAGCTTAAAACGGACAGGGGAAGGCTACGAGCAGTACTTC
TRBD1,TRBV28,once,TRBJ1-6,CASTVGTGYSPLHF,TGTGCCAGCACTGTAGGGACAGGGTATTCACCCCTCCACTTT
.,TRBV7-9,.,TRBJ2-1,CASGRPAKIDNEQFF,TGTGCCAGCGGGAGGCCAGCGAAAATAGACAATGAGCAGTTCTTC
.,TRBV28,once,TRBJ2-1,CASSFAPNEQFF,TGTGCCAGCAGTTTCGCTCCAAATGAGCAGTTCTTC
.,TRBV7-2,.,TRBJ2-1,CASSFAGREQFF,TGTGCCAGCAGCTTCGCAGGGCGTGAGCAGTTCTTC
TRBD2,TRBV7-2,.,TRBJ2-3,CASSLRMGGSTDTQYF,TGTGCCAGCAGCTTAAGAATGGGCGGGAGTACAGATACGCAGTATTTT
TRBD1,TRBV7-7,.,TRBJ2-2,CASTNRGSTGELFF,TGTGCTAGCACCAACAGGGGATCCACCGGGGAGCTGTTTTTT
TRBD2,TRBV6-6,.,TRBJ2-7,CASSRSGGRDYEQYF,TGTGCCAGCAGTCGATCGGGGGGGAGAGACTACGAGCAGTACTTC
.,TRBV6-5,.,TRBJ2-4,CASNSVKAKNIQYF,TGTGCCAGCAATTCCGTAAAGGCCAAAAACATTCAGTACTTC
TRBD1,TRBV6-5,.,TRBJ1-2,CASSSDRVGYTF,TGTGCCAGCAGTTCAGACAGGGTTGGCTACACCTTC
.,TRBV5-5,.,TRBJ1-1,CASSLLLGMNTEAFF,TGTGCCAGCAGCTTGTTACTAGGGATGAACACTGAAGCTTTCTTT
.,TRBV6-9,few,TRBJ1-1,CASSYHYTKLAFF,TGTGCCAGCAGTTACCACTATACGAAGTTAGCTTTCTTT
.,TRBV4-1,.,TRBJ2-3,CASSQAGGDLDTQYF,TGCGCCAGCAGCCAAGCTGGGGGCGATTTGGATACGCAGTATTTT
.,TRBV28,.,TRBJ1-5,CASSRLDNQPQHF,TGTGCCAGCAGTCGGCTTGACAATCAGCCCCAGCATTTT
.,TRBV7-9,large,TRBJ2-7,CASSYRDWGEYEQYF,TGTGCCAGCAGCTACCGGGACTGGGGGGAATACGAGCAGTACTTC
TRBD1,TRBV5-6,.,TRBJ1-1,CASSLYGTGVTEAFF,TGTGCCAGCAGCTTGTACGGGACAGGGGTCACTGAAGCTTTCTTT
.,TRBV30,.,TRBJ1-1,CAWRAGRWGTEAFF,TGTGCCTGGAGGGCTGGACGGTGGGGCACTGAAGCTTTCTTT
.,TRBV6-1,once,TRBJ1-2,CASSPETVYGYTF,TGTGCCAGCAGTCCCGAGACAGTCTATGGCTACACCTTC
TRBD1,TRBV7-2,.,TRBJ2-3,CASSNGQGSSTDTQYF,TGTGCCAGCAGTAACGGACAGGGATCAAGCACAGATACGCAGTATTTT
.,TRBV6-5,.,TRBJ1-6,CASSPKAAINSPLHF,TGTGCCAGCAGTCCCAAAGCGGCTATCAATTCACCCCTCCACTTT
TRBD2,TRBV6-1,once,TRBJ2-2,CASSTSGTGELFF,TGTGCCAGCAGTACTAGCGGAACCGGGGAGCTGTTTTTT
.,TRBV18,.,TRBJ2-4,CASSQNGGLLAKNIQYF,TGTGCCAGCTCACAAAATGGGGGACTTCTCGCCAAAAACATTCAGTACTTC
TRBD2,TRBV6-1,.,TRBJ2-3,CASSVWTSGNTDTQYF,TGTGCCAGCAGTGTGTGGACTAGCGGTAACACAGATACGCAGTATTTT
TRBD1,TRBV4-2,.,TRBJ1-5,CASSQDTGANQPQHF,TGTGCCAGCAGCCAAGATACAGGGGCCAATCAGCCCCAGCATTTT
TRBD2,TRBV15,.,TRBJ2-1,CATSRVRGGRQREGNEQFF,TGTGCCACCAGCAGAGTTCGAGGGGGGAGGCAGCGGGAGGGGAATGAGCAGTTCTTC
.,TRBV28,.,TRBJ2-5,CASTTQYQETQYF,TGTGCCAGCACGACACAGTACCAAGAGACCCAGTACTTC
.,TRBV7-9,.,TRBJ2-4,CASSLREGVSGVDIQYF,TGTGCCAGCAGCTTACGCGAGGGGGTGAGCGGGGTTGACATTCAGTACTTC
.,TRBV28,.,TRBJ1-5,CASSFGSQPQHF,TGTGCCAGCAGTTTCGGTTCGCAGCCCCAGCATTTT
.,TRBV30,.,TRBJ2-4,CAWSAEVKNIQYF,TGTGCCTGGAGTGCGGAAGTCAAAAACATTCAGTACTTC
TRBD1,TRBV19,once,TRBJ2-3,CASSMYRTGSTDTQYF,TGTGCCAGTAGTATGTATAGGACAGGGAGCACAGATACGCAGTATTTT